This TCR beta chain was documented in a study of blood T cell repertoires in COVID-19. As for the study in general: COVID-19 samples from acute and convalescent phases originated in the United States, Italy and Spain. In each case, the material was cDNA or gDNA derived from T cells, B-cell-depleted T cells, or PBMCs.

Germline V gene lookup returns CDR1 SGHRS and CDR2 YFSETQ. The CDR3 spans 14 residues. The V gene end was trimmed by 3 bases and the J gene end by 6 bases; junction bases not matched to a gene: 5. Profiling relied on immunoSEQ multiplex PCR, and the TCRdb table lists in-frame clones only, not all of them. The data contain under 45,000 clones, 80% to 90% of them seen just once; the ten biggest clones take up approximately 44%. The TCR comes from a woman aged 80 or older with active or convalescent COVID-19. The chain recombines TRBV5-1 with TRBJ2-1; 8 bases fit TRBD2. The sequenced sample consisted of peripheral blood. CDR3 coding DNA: TGCGCCAGCAGCTCCTCGGGGGGGTCCAATGAGCAGTTCTTC. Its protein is CASSSSGGSNEQFF.